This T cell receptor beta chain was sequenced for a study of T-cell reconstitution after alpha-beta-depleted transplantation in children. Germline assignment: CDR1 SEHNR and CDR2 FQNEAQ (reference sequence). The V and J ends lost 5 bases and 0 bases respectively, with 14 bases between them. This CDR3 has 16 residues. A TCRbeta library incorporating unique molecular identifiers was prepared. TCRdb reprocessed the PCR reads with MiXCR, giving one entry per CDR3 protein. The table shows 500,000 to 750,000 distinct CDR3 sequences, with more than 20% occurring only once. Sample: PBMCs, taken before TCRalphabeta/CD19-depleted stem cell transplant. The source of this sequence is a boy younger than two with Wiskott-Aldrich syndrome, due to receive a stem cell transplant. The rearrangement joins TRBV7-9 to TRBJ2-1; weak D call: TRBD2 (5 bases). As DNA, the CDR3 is TGTGCCAGCAGCCCGCGGACTTTTAGCTCCTACAATGAGCAGTTCTTC. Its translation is CASSPRTFSSYNEQFF.